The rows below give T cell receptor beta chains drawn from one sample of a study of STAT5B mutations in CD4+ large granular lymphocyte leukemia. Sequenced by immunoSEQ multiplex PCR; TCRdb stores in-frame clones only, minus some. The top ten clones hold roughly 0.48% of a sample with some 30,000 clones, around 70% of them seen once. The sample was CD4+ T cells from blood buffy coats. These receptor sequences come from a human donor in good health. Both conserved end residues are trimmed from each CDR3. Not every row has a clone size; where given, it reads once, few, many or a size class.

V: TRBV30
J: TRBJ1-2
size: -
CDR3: AWTSFGTDYGYT

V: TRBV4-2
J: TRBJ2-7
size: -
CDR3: ASSQPGTSGYEQY

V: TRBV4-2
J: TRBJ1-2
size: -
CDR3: ASSQELWQGIAGYT

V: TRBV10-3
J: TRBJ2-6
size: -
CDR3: AIRPTGLNSGANVLT

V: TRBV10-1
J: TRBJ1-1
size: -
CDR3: ASAEGGTTEAF

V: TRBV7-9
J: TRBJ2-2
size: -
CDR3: ASSPSGGHNTGELF

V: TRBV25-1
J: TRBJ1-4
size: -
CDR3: ASSESSRGKGEKLF

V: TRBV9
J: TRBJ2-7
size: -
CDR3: ASSTAGSTYEQY

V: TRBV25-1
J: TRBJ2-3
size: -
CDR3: ASTQTTRPDTQY

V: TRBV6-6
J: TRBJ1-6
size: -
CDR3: ASRQLQGSNSPLH

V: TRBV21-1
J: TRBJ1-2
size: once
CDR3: ASSNKRGIGQGTGYT

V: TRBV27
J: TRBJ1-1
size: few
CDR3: ASSFSGGNTEAF

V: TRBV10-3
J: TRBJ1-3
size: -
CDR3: AIRPPSGNTIY

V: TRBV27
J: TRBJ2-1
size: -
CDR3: ASTSLLYNNEQF

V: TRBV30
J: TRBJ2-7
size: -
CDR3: ALQGNSYEQY

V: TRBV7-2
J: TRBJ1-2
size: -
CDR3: ASSVTPDYGYT

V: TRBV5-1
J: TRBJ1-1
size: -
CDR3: ASSGTGVNTEAF

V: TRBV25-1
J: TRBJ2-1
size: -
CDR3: ASSELGISEQF

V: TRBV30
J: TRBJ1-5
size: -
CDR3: AWSPLTGGSNQPQH

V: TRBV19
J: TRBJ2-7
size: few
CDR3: ASSMGRDYEQY

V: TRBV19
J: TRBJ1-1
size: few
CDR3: ASRDRVGTEAF

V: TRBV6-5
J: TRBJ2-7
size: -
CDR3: ASSRGFEQY

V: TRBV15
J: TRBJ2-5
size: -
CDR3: ATSRDLAAETQY

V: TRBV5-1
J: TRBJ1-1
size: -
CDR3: ASTHGGVNTEAF

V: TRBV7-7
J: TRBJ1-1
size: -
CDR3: ASSLSGDTEAF

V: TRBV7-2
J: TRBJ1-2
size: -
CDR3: ASSRDRAPNYGYT

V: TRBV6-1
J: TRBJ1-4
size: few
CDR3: ASSEDGRATFSTNEKLF

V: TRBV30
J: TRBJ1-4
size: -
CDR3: AWSVEPGAHEKLF

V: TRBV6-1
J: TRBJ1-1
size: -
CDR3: ASSEAGTGTYTEAF

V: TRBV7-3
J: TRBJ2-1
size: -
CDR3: ASSLIPLADNEQF

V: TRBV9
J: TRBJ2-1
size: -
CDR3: ASSASGTSGSNEQF

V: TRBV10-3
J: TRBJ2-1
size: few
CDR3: AISEGGSYNEQF

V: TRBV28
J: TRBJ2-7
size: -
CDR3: ASRDYEQY

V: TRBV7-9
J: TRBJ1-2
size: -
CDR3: ASSLGTGGAGYGYT

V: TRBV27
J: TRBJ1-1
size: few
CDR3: ASRTTGGVGTEAF

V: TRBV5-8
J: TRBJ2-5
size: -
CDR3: ASRQEVNQETQY

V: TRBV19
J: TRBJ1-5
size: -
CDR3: ASSINGGDQPQH

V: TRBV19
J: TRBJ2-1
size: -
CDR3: ASSIKGNEQF

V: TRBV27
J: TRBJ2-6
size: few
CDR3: ASSTTGTGGAGANVLT

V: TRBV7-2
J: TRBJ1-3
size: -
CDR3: ASSLRGNTIY

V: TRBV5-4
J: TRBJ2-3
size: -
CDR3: ASSIGQASTDTQY

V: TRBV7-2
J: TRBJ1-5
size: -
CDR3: ASSRDRGNQPQH

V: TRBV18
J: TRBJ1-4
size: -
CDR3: ASSPRRGSATNEKLF

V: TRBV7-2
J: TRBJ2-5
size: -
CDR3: ASSLGLAGGQETQY

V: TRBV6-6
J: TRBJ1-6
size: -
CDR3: ASSYVRHSPLH

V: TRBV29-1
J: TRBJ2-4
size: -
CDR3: SVAGQPKNIQY

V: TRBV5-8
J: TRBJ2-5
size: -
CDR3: ASSRLAGAETQY

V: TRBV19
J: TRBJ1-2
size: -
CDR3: ASSMSRGSLNYGYT

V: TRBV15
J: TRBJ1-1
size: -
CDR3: ATSREGRGTGGAF

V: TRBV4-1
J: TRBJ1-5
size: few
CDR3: ASSHPQARGPRSNQPQH

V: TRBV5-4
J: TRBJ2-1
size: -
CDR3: ASSLAHRNEQF